This T cell receptor beta chain was sequenced for a study of cytomegalovirus exposure and HLA in healthy donors. On the study more broadly: Out of about 179 million T cells, an earlier analysis found more than 95 million unique TCR beta sequences in total.

Germline-derived CDR1 and CDR2 are SGHDT and YYEEEE. This CDR3 is 14 amino acids long. V shed 4 bases, J shed 7 bases, and the junction held 8 bases outside the gene matches. 13 Jbeta primers and 60 Vbeta primers were used for the PCR. The repertoire was sequenced with immunoSEQ multiplex PCR; TCRdb's copy has only in-frame clones and lacks some. The table lists approximately 100,000 clones, 70% to 80% of them singletons. Despite likely unrecorded immune exposures, the donors were nominally healthy at the time of sampling. The sequence was collected from a man aged 50-59 years in good health and CMV-seropositive. The sample consisted of PBMCs. The rearrangement joins TRBV5-6 to TRBJ1-2, with 9 bases lining up with TRBD1. The chain's CDR3 is CASSLGTGRGGYTF. The CDR3 DNA reads TGTGCCAGCAGCCTCGGGACAGGGAGGGGTGGCTACACCTTC.